These T cell receptor beta chains were read from a single sample in a study of blood T cells in healthy people across ages. MiXCR, run by TCRdb on the 5' RACE reads, gives a single entry per CDR3 protein. Of a few hundred thousand distinct CDR3 sequences listed, about 28% are singletons. These same data were also listed under a study on T cells of mothers and their children.

Source material: blood. These receptors were obtained from a boy younger than 10 in good health. Both conserved end residues are part of each CDR3. D genes are given only for firm matches. Rows give clone size only sometimes, using once, few, many, or a class for an expanded clone.

CDR3	DNA	V	D	J	size
CASSQGFATNEKLFF	TGTGCCAGCAGCCAGGGATTTGCAACTAATGAAAAACTGTTTTTT	TRBV3-1	.	TRBJ1-4	.
CASSPEARKNIQYF	TGTGCCAGCAGCCCAGAGGCGCGCAAAAACATTCAGTACTTC	TRBV7-2	.	TRBJ2-4	many
CASSSSSTPLETQYF	TGTGCCAGCAGCTCGAGTTCTACTCCTCTCGAGACCCAGTACTTC	TRBV7-2	.	TRBJ2-5	few
CAISDPGEDSEKLFF	TGTGCCATCAGTGACCCAGGGGAAGACAGTGAAAAACTGTTTTTT	TRBV10-3	.	TRBJ1-4	.
CSAQQGARDEKLFF	TGCAGTGCTCAACAGGGGGCGAGGGATGAAAAACTGTTTTTT	TRBV20-1	TRBD1	TRBJ1-4	.
CSVEDPSREILWVQETQYF	TGCAGCGTTGAAGATCCGAGTAGGGAGATCCTGTGGGTACAAGAGACCCAGTACTTC	TRBV29-1	.	TRBJ2-5	.
CASGKTSGDQETQYF	TGTGCTAGTGGCAAGACTAGCGGGGACCAAGAGACCCAGTACTTC	TRBV12-5	TRBD2	TRBJ2-5	.
CASSDVGSYEQYF	TGCGCCAGCAGTGATGTGGGGTCCTACGAGCAGTACTTC	TRBV10-2	.	TRBJ2-7	.
CASSRSSGRTTSTDTQYF	TGTGCTAGCAGCCGCTCTAGCGGGAGGACGACTAGCACAGATACGCAGTATTTT	TRBV14	TRBD2	TRBJ2-3	.
CASSRSRRRETQYF	TGTGCCAGCAGTCGGTCACGGAGGAGGGAGACCCAGTACTTC	TRBV6-5	.	TRBJ2-5	.
CASSLWTSVHEQYF	TGTGCCAGCAGCCTTTGGACTAGCGTCCACGAGCAGTACTTC	TRBV3-1	TRBD2	TRBJ2-7	.
CAVGPSGRPTYNEQFF	TGTGCCGTTGGACCCAGCGGGAGGCCCACCTACAATGAGCAGTTCTTC	TRBV6-2/TRBV6-3	TRBD2	TRBJ2-1	.
CASSYSKGANYGYTF	TGTGCCAGCAGTTACTCGAAGGGGGCTAACTATGGCTACACCTTC	TRBV6-6	.	TRBJ1-2	.
CASSDAGARGNTIYF	TGTGCCAGCAGTGATGCCGGGGCCCGTGGAAACACCATATATTTT	TRBV2	.	TRBJ1-3	.
CSVEDQEGGETQYF	TGCAGCGTTGAAGATCAGGAAGGCGGGGAGACCCAGTACTTC	TRBV29-1	.	TRBJ2-5	.
CASSSDRSTDTQYF	TGTGCCAGCAGTTCCGATAGGAGCACAGATACGCAGTATTTT	TRBV6-6	.	TRBJ2-3	.
CASTGTGSYEQYF	TGTGCCAGCACAGGGACCGGCTCCTACGAGCAGTACTTC	TRBV7-9	.	TRBJ2-7	few
CASSLADRPQAF	TGTGCCAGCAGCTTAGCTGACAGGCCCCAAGCCTTC	TRBV7-8	.	TRBJ1-2	.
CSARDLLRTERETDPDTQYF	TGCAGTGCTAGAGACCTACTGAGGACCGAGCGGGAGACTGATCCAGATACGCAGTATTTT	TRBV20-1	TRBD2	TRBJ2-3	.
CASSLEVTSGYNEQFF	TGTGCCAGCAGCTTAGAGGTGACTAGCGGCTACAATGAGCAGTTCTTC	TRBV11-3	TRBD2	TRBJ2-1	.
CSVVAGGSSGANVLTF	TGCAGCGTCGTAGCGGGAGGGAGCTCTGGGGCCAACGTCCTGACTTTC	TRBV29-1	TRBD2	TRBJ2-6	few
CASSYNPRLAGADTQYF	TGTGCCAGCAGTTACAATCCAAGACTAGCGGGGGCAGATACGCAGTATTTT	TRBV6-5	TRBD2	TRBJ2-3	.
CASSLWDRQKKPNYEQYF	TGTGCCAGCAGCTTATGGGACAGGCAAAAAAAACCAAACTACGAGCAGTACTTC	TRBV7-9	TRBD1	TRBJ2-7	.
CASSNRGTGVGEQFF	TGTGCCAGCAGCAACCGCGGGACAGGTGTTGGTGAGCAGTTCTTC	TRBV27	TRBD1	TRBJ2-1	.
CASSGPSGGGEQYF	TGTGCCAGCAGTGGGCCTAGCGGAGGGGGCGAGCAGTACTTC	TRBV25-1	.	TRBJ2-7	few
CSVARGTVQETQYF	TGCAGCGTTGCTAGGGGCACGGTCCAAGAGACCCAGTACTTC	TRBV29-1	.	TRBJ2-5	few
CASRSSGVPGNEQFF	TGCGCCAGCAGGTCTAGCGGGGTTCCGGGAAATGAGCAGTTCTTC	TRBV5-1	TRBD2	TRBJ2-1	.
CASSDVVSRDPGDGYTF	TGTGCCAGCAGCGACGTAGTGTCCCGGGATCCAGGGGATGGCTACACCTTC	TRBV7-9	.	TRBJ1-2	few
CASSQGSGRYDEQYF	TGTGCCAGCAGCCAGGGTAGCGGGAGATACGACGAGCAGTACTTC	TRBV3-1	TRBD2	TRBJ2-7	few